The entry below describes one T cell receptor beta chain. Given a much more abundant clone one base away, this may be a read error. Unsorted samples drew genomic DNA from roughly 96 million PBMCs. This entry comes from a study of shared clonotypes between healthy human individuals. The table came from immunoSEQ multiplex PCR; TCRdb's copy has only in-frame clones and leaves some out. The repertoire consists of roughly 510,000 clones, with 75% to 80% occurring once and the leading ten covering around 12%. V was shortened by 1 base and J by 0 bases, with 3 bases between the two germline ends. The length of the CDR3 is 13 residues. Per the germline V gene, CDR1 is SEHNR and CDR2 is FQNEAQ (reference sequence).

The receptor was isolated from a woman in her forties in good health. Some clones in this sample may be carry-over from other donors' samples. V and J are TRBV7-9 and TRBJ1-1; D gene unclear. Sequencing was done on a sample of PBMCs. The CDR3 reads CASSLDLNTEAFF. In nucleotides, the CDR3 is TGTGCCAGCAGCTTAGATCTGAACACTGAAGCTTTCTTT.